These 29 T cell receptor beta chains were sequenced from one sample in a study of CD8 T cells in ankylosing spondylitis. TCRdb analysed the 5' RACE reads with MiXCR anew, one entry per CDR3 protein. Altogether roughly 120,000 distinct CDR3 sequences are present, 6% to 8.5% being singletons, with the ten largest covering about 12%. Specimen: blood, either unsorted or a sorted T cell fraction (not recorded which). The receptors come from a male donor with ankylosing spondylitis or in good health (not recorded which).

This clonotype was seen ten or more times. The V gene is TRBV20-1, the J gene TRBJ2-7; 8 nucleotides align to TRBD2. The ends lost 0 bases at V and 3 bases at J; junction bases unmatched: 7. Germline lookup yields CDR1 DFQATT and CDR2 SNEGSKA (reference sequence). The CDR3 covers 15 residues. CDR3 amino acids: CSARDIRGGFYEQYF. For the CDR3, the DNA is TGCAGTGCTAGAGATATCCGGGGGGGCTTCTACGAGCAGTACTTC.

The V and J genes are TRBV20-1 and TRBJ2-2; 9 bases line up with TRBD2. V lost 2 bases, J lost 5 bases, and 9 bases stayed unmatched. Per the germline V gene, CDR1 is DFQATT and CDR2 is SNEGSKA (reference sequence). The CDR3 covers 16 residues. The CDR3 sequence is CSARWGIAGVTGELFF. CDR3 bases: TGCAGTGCTAGATGGGGGATAGCGGGAGTAACCGGGGAGCTGTTTTTT.

In this sample, this clonotype turned up many times. The rearrangement uses TRBV15 and TRBJ1-1, with TRBD1 matching 10 bases. This CDR3 contains 15 residues. Unmatched junction bases numbered 4, after V lost 4 bases and J lost 2 bases. In germline, CDR1 is LNHNV, CDR2 YYDKDF (reference sequence). CDR3 nucleotides: TGTGCCACCAGCAAAAGGACAGGGGGAAACACTGAAGCTTTCTTT. Amino acids: CATSKRTGGNTEAFF.

This clonotype has a count of ten or more. V is TRBV5-1 and J is TRBJ2-3, with D possibly being TRBD2 (6 bases). The germline CDR1 and CDR2 sequences are SGHRS and YFSETQ. The V end lost 0 bases, the J end lost 2 bases, and 16 bases lay between the germline ends. This CDR3 spans 17 amino acids. CDR3 DNA: TGCGCCAGCAGCTTGGATCGCGGGATAGTGAACACAGATACGCAGTATTTT. Translating gives CASSLDRGIVNTDTQYF.

This clonotype was seen repeatedly, ten times or more. The chain employs TRBV3-1 and TRBJ2-7; the match to TRBD1 covers 8 bases. Looked up from germline, CDR1 is LGHDT and CDR2 is YNNKEL (reference sequence). The CDR3 totals 15 residues. V lost 3 bases, J lost 5 bases, and 9 bases stayed unmatched. CDR3 sequence: CASSQSRTGRNEQYF. Written as DNA, the CDR3 is TGTGCCAGCAGCCAGTCCAGGACAGGGCGGAACGAGCAGTACTTC.

This clonotype has a count of ten or more. This chain links TRBV25-1 with TRBJ1-5, with D uncertain. V lost 2 bases, J lost 7 bases, and 15 bases lay in between. The germline V gene has CDR1 MGHDK and CDR2 SYGVNS. CDR3 length: 15 residues. The CDR3, as DNA: TGTGCCAGCAGTGAAGGGTCCTATAGCAGCCAGCCCCAGCATTTT. Amino acid sequence: CASSEGSYSSQPQHF.

This clonotype was counted many times. The rearrangement joins TRBV10-3 to TRBJ2-3; 7 bases agree with TRBD1. J was trimmed by 3 bases and V by 3 bases; bases with no gene match: 3. Germline CDR1 and CDR2: ENHRY and SYGVKD. The CDR3 loop spans 14 amino acids. The CDR3 reads CAISDDRVTDTQYF. As DNA, the CDR3 is TGTGCCATCAGTGACGACAGGGTTACAGATACGCAGTATTTT.

This clonotype was observed at least ten times. V is TRBV20-1 and J is TRBJ2-3; 7 positions match TRBD2. Germline CDR1 DFQATT, CDR2 SNEGSKA (reference sequence). This CDR3 region has 14 residues. Trimming removed 6 bases from V and 3 bases from J; junction bases left unmatched: 9. The CDR3 is CSALGEAGTDTQYF. CDR3 sequence (DNA): TGCAGTGCCTTAGGGGAAGCGGGAACAGATACGCAGTATTTT.

This clonotype was observed a few times. The V gene is TRBV19, the J gene TRBJ1-5; 8 bases agree with TRBD1. Per the germline V gene, CDR1 is LNHDA and CDR2 is SQIVND (reference sequence). This CDR3 is built from 14 residues. V lost 10 bases to trimming and J lost 5 bases; unmatched junction nucleotides: 10. The chain's CDR3 is CAISPDREYQPQHF. The CDR3 DNA reads TGTGCCATCTCTCCGGACAGGGAATATCAGCCCCAGCATTTT.

This clonotype was picked up many times. The chain couples TRBV10-3 to TRBJ2-2; D remains ambiguous. Trimming shortened V by 10 bases and J by 1 base, and 13 bases separated the two germline ends. CDR1 ENHRY and CDR2 SYGVKD come from the germline V gene. The CDR3 loop spans 14 amino acids. In DNA form, the CDR3 reads TGTGCCACCATTTCTCACGGGAACACCGGGGAGCTGTTTTTT. Translating it yields CATISHGNTGELFF.

This clonotype was seen many times. The V gene is TRBV6-5, the J gene TRBJ2-2, with 9 bases aligning to TRBD1. The CDR3 length is 15 residues. The germline V gene has CDR1 MNHEY and CDR2 SVGAGI. V lost 2 bases to trimming and J lost 5 bases; unmatched junction nucleotides: 3. CDR3 protein: CASSYGQGKTGELFF. For the CDR3, the DNA is TGTGCCAGCAGTTACGGACAGGGGAAGACCGGGGAGCTGTTTTTT.

This clonotype occurred many times. V and J are TRBV28 and TRBJ1-2; D remains unclear. The CDR3 contains 16 residues. CDR1 is MDHEN and CDR2 is SYDVKM in the germline V gene. The ends were cut back, 6 bases at V and 0 bases at J, with 17 bases in the middle. For the CDR3, the DNA is TGTGCCAGCAGCCTAGGGCAGAGATCGTCTAACTATGGCTACACCTTC. Protein sequence: CASSLGQRSSNYGYTF.

This clonotype was seen repeatedly, ten times or more. The chain couples TRBV20-1 to TRBJ1-1, with 9 positions matching TRBD1. V lost 5 bases to trimming and J lost 6 bases; unmatched junction nucleotides: 7. The CDR3 is 13 amino acids. CDR1 DFQATT and CDR2 SNEGSKA come from the germline V gene (reference sequence). The CDR3 reads CSAAGQGRPEAFF. The DNA of the CDR3 is TGCAGTGCTGCCGGACAGGGGAGGCCTGAAGCTTTCTTT.

The table lists this clonotype with many counts. The V and J genes are TRBV5-1 and TRBJ2-3; no clear D gene. This CDR3 spans 16 amino acids. Germline V CDR1 and CDR2: SGHRS, YFSETQ. Trimming took 0 bases from V and 3 from J, leaving 14 bases between them. The CDR3 spells CASSLDGLVETDTQYF. The CDR3 region has the DNA TGCGCCAGCAGCTTGGACGGGCTCGTCGAGACAGATACGCAGTATTTT.

This clonotype was seen ten or more times. The rearrangement joins TRBV20-1 to TRBJ1-1; possible D gene TRBD1, 5 bases. This CDR3 contains 9 residues. Trimming removed 8 bases from V and 14 bases from J, with 15 bases in between. Germline V lookup: CDR1 DFQATT, CDR2 SNEGSKA (reference sequence). Here the CDR3 reads CSPAGSEFF. The CDR3 nucleotides read TGCAGTCCCGCAGGGTCAGAATTCTTT.

The chain combines TRBV5-1 with TRBJ1-5; tentative D call: TRBD1 (6 bases). Germline CDR1 reads SGHRS; CDR2 reads YFSETQ. V was cut by 0 bases and J by 3 bases, with 13 bases left in between. This CDR3 comprises 16 residues. This chain's CDR3 is CASSLGGGSLNQPQHF. The CDR3 coding sequence is TGCGCCAGCAGCTTGGGTGGGGGCTCCCTCAATCAGCCCCAGCATTTT.

This clonotype was seen more than once but under ten times. V and J are TRBV3-1 and TRBJ2-5; 10 positions match TRBD2. The CDR3 totals 17 residues. CDR1 LGHDT and CDR2 YNNKEL come from the germline V gene (reference sequence). The junction had 8 bases not matched to a gene; V was cut back by 2 bases and J by 2 bases. Here the CDR3 reads CASSQPEAGGKQETQYF. Here the CDR3 DNA reads TGTGCCAGCAGCCAACCCGAAGCGGGAGGGAAACAAGAGACCCAGTACTTC.

This clonotype has a handful of counts. Since a much larger clone is just one base distant, this may be a read error. The CDR3 DNA is TGTGCCAGCAGCCAACAAGACTATGGCTACACCTTC. Translating it yields CASSQQDYGYTF. The chain links TRBV14 to TRBJ1-2; D is undetermined. Trimming cost V 2 bases and J 3 bases, with 4 bases left between them. CDR1 and CDR2 from the germline V gene are SGHDN and FVKESK. The CDR3 loop spans 12 amino acids.

This clonotype was observed at least ten times. The rearrangement uses TRBV29-1 and TRBJ2-2; TRBD2 agrees at 10 bases. Per germline, CDR1 SQVTM and CDR2 ANQGSEA. V dropped 4 bases and J dropped 6; count of bases not matched to a gene: 5. The CDR3 extends over 14 amino acids. CDR3 loop: CSVVLAGVPGELFF. For the CDR3, the DNA is TGCAGCGTTGTCCTAGCGGGAGTCCCCGGGGAGCTGTTTTTT.

Here the CDR3 reads CSARDLGLGVSYNEQFF. The CDR3 bases are TGCAGTGCTAGAGATCTAGGTTTGGGGGTTTCCTACAATGAGCAGTTCTTC. The chain combines TRBV20-1 with TRBJ2-1; D assignment may be TRBD1 or TRBD2 (5 bases each). The CDR3 is 17 residues long. CDR1 and CDR2 from the germline V gene are DFQATT and SNEGSKA (reference sequence). The ends were cut back, 0 bases at V and 1 base at J, with 16 bases in the middle.

This sequence joins TRBV7-2 and TRBJ2-3, with unresolved D. Germline values: CDR1 SGHTA, CDR2 FQGNSA. The V end was cut by 1 base, the J end by 2 bases, with 13 bases between. The CDR3 is 16 amino acids. This CDR3 is CASSLESNGNTDTQYF. DNA of the CDR3: TGTGCCAGCAGCTTAGAGAGTAATGGGAACACAGATACGCAGTATTTT.

This clonotype was counted ten times or more. This chain connects TRBV30 to TRBJ2-7; D gene unclear. Germline V gene data show CDR1 as GTSNPN and CDR2 as SVGIG (reference sequence). CDR3 size: 13 residues. V was cut by 1 base and J by 2 bases, with 9 bases left in between. Written as DNA, the CDR3 is TGTGCCTGGAGTGGGACGGACCCCTACGAGCAGTACTTC. It specifies CAWSGTDPYEQYF.

This clonotype was seen ten or more times. The chain has TRBV5-1 and TRBJ2-5, with 8 bases aligning to TRBD1. The CDR3 extends over 15 amino acids. Trimming at V came to 0 bases and at J to 5 bases, leaving 6 bases not matched to a gene. Germline CDR1 reads SGHRS; CDR2 reads YFSETQ. DNA for the CDR3: TGCGCCAGCAGCTTGGGACAGGGGCGAGGTGAGACCCAGTACTTC. It is translated as CASSLGQGRGETQYF.

Ten or more counts support this clonotype. V and J are TRBV20-1 and TRBJ1-6; 9 bases fit TRBD1. With 6 bases clipped from V and 6 bases from J, the junction kept 12 bases outside the gene matches. Germline V lookup: CDR1 DFQATT, CDR2 SNEGSKA (reference sequence). This CDR3 region has 16 residues. The CDR3 spells CSARDRVFGINSPLHF. The CDR3 bases are TGCAGTGCACGGGACAGGGTGTTTGGCATTAATTCACCCCTCCACTTT.

The sample holds many counts of this clonotype. This sequence joins TRBV5-1 and TRBJ2-1; D ambiguous. Deletions cut 3 bases from V and 3 bases from J, with 13 bases between. The CDR3 consists of 15 residues. CDR1 is SGHRS and CDR2 is YFSETQ in the germline V gene. This chain's CDR3 is CASSWSGPLYNEQFF. CDR3 DNA: TGCGCCAGCAGCTGGTCGGGCCCCCTCTACAATGAGCAGTTCTTC. Using reference TRBV5-1 and TRBJ2-1 for the parts outside the CDR3, the full variable domain is KAGVTQTPRYLIKTRGQQVTLSCSPISGHRSVSWYQQTPGQGLQFLFEYFSETQRNKGNFPGRFSGRQFSNSRSEMNVSTLELGDSALYLCASSWSGPLYNEQFFGPGTRLTVL.

This clonotype was seen repeatedly, ten times or more. The genes are TRBV5-1 and TRBJ2-2; possibly TRBD1 for D (6 bases). With 1 base removed from V and 5 bases from J, the gap between germline ends came to 12 bases. Germline V gene sequence: CDR1 SGHRS, CDR2 YFSETQ. CDR3 size: 15 residues. CDR3 DNA sequence: TGCGCCAGCAGCTTGACAGGCCAGGGGACCGGGGAGCTGTTTTTT. This translates into CASSLTGQGTGELFF.

This clonotype was seen many times. The J gene is TRBJ2-3, the V gene TRBV20-1; 8 bases are a match to TRBD2. Trimming at V came to 7 bases and at J to 1 base, leaving 4 bases not matched to a gene. The length of the CDR3 is 13 residues. Germline-derived CDR1 and CDR2 are DFQATT and SNEGSKA (reference sequence). CDR3 in amino acids: CSGGGWGTDTQYF. CDR3 nucleotides: TGCAGTGGCGGGGGGTGGGGCACAGATACGCAGTATTTT.

This clonotype was counted ten times or more. This chain connects TRBV11-2 to TRBJ2-2; no definite D call. The CDR3 consists of 14 residues. CDR1 is SGHAT, CDR2 FQNNGV, per germline. V was pared by 2 bases and J by 1 base, with 5 bases between. The CDR3 region is CASSLLWNTGELFF. The CDR3, as DNA: TGTGCCAGCAGCTTACTCTGGAACACCGGGGAGCTGTTTTTT.

This clonotype came up many times. This chain joins TRBV29-1 and TRBJ2-5; 12 bases map to TRBD2. This CDR3 spans 14 amino acids. Germline V gene sequence: CDR1 SQVTM, CDR2 ANQGSEA. J was trimmed by 5 bases and V by 8 bases; bases with no gene match: 9. The CDR3 nucleotides read TGCAGCATGCGACTAGCGGGAGTGGGGGAGACCCAGTACTTC. It specifies CSMRLAGVGETQYF.